These T cell receptor beta chains were read from a single sample in a study of blood T cell repertoires in COVID-19. Sequencing was performed with immunoSEQ multiplex PCR; in TCRdb, only in-frame clones are kept and a portion is missing. The profile covers about 120,000 clones, with around 80% appearing a single time and almost 4% taken by the ten largest. The sample consisted of peripheral blood. The receptor set was obtained from a woman older than 75 with acute or convalescent COVID-19. Each CDR3 is given with its conserved first and last residue. A D gene is named only where the DNA matches it firmly. Clone size is given for some rows only: seen once, a few or many times, or a class if the clone is expanded.

TRBV29-1	TRBD1	.	TRBJ1-1	CSVEGQGNTEAFF	TGCAGCGTTGAGGGACAGGGGAACACTGAAGCTTTCTTT
TRBV18	TRBD2	.	TRBJ2-2	CASSLTTSGNTGELFF	TGTGCCAGCTCACTTACGACTAGCGGGAACACCGGGGAGCTGTTTTTT
TRBV6-5	.	.	TRBJ2-7	CASSPPGGRDEQYF	TGTGCCAGCAGTCCCCCCGGGGGGCGCGACGAGCAGTACTTC
TRBV6-5	.	once	TRBJ1-1	CASRLGNTEAFF	TGTGCCAGCAGACTCGGGAACACTGAAGCTTTCTTT
TRBV19	TRBD1	few	TRBJ2-2	CASSGGQASGELFF	TGTGCCAGTAGTGGGGGACAGGCTAGCGGGGAGCTGTTTTTT
TRBV19	.	.	TRBJ1-4	CASSSRGGAATNEKLFF	TGTGCCAGTAGCTCCAGAGGGGGGGCGGCAACTAATGAAAAACTGTTTTTT
TRBV27	TRBD2	.	TRBJ2-7	CASSPSGRRYEQYF	TGTGCCAGCAGTCCTAGCGGGAGGCGGTACGAGCAGTACTTC
TRBV5-1	.	.	TRBJ2-3	CASVRGEGTDTQYF	TGCGCCAGCGTCAGAGGAGAAGGCACAGATACGCAGTATTTT
TRBV7-2	.	.	TRBJ1-4	CASSQEVGYEKLFF	TGTGCCAGCAGCCAAGAGGTTGGCTATGAAAAACTGTTTTTT
TRBV9	.	.	TRBJ1-6	CASSPRPGAPLHF	TGTGCCAGCAGCCCTCGGCCGGGGGCACCCCTCCACTTT
TRBV28	.	few	TRBJ2-6	CASSFDAGSSGANVLTF	TGTGCCAGCAGTTTTGATGCGGGGAGCTCTGGGGCCAACGTCCTGACTTTC
TRBV10-2	.	.	TRBJ2-2	CASRTAANTGELFF	TGCGCCAGCAGGACAGCCGCGAACACCGGGGAGCTGTTTTTT
TRBV5-5	.	.	TRBJ1-6	CASSLGPSVNSPLHF	TGTGCCAGCAGCTTGGGGCCTAGTGTTAATTCACCCCTCCACTTT
TRBV5-6	TRBD1	once	TRBJ1-3	CASSLGGGGGGNTIYF	TGTGCCAGCAGCTTAGGAGGGGGCGGTGGTGGAAACACCATATATTTT
TRBV15	.	.	TRBJ1-1	CATSRDGGNRAFF	TGTGCCACCAGCAGAGATGGAGGGAACCGAGCTTTCTTT
TRBV30	.	few	TRBJ2-3	CAWSLLGLVGDTQYF	TGTGCCTGGAGCTTATTGGGGCTAGTTGGCGATACGCAGTATTTT
TRBV28	.	.	TRBJ2-7	CASSWQGYEQYF	TGTGCCAGCAGTTGGCAGGGGTACGAGCAGTACTTC
TRBV18	.	.	TRBJ1-5	CASSQSQETVLSNQPQHF	TGTGCCAGCTCACAGAGTCAGGAAACAGTCCTTAGCAATCAGCCCCAGCATTTT
TRBV6-5	.	.	TRBJ1-2	CASRTPNYGYTF	TGTGCCAGCAGAACACCGAACTATGGCTACACCTTC
TRBV7-2	.	once	TRBJ2-5	CASTPVGGQETQYF	TGTGCCAGCACCCCAGTAGGCGGGCAAGAGACCCAGTACTTC
TRBV7-9	.	.	TRBJ1-4	CASSFGGATNEKLFF	TGTGCCAGCAGCTTTGGCGGTGCGACTAATGAAAAACTGTTTTTT
TRBV7-8	.	.	TRBJ1-1	CASSLMDSGTEAFF	TGTGCCAGCAGCTTAATGGACAGCGGCACTGAAGCTTTCTTT
TRBV6-4	.	.	TRBJ1-6	CASSKDSGDSPLHF	TGTGCCAGCAGTAAGGATTCAGGGGACTCACCCCTCCACTTT
TRBV6-4	.	once	TRBJ1-6	CASRPRDNFDSPLHF	TGTGCCAGCAGGCCCCGGGACAATTTTGATTCACCCCTCCACTTT
TRBV7-2	.	once	TRBJ2-7	CASSLAGAGEQYF	TGTGCCAGCAGCTTAGCGGGAGCGGGCGAGCAGTACTTC
TRBV4-1	.	.	TRBJ1-5	CASSQEGGNNQPQHF	TGCGCCAGCAGCCAAGAGGGGGGGAACAATCAGCCCCAGCATTTT
TRBV28	TRBD1	.	TRBJ1-5	CASSPGTGRPLNQPQHF	TGTGCCAGCAGCCCAGGGACAGGGCGACCCCTTAATCAGCCCCAGCATTTT
TRBV28	.	.	TRBJ2-7	CASSFAGQRSYEQYF	TGTGCCAGCAGTTTTGCGGGACAGCGCTCCTACGAGCAGTACTTC
TRBV28	.	.	TRBJ2-5	CASSLGIDFQETQYF	TGTGCCAGCAGTTTAGGCATTGACTTCCAAGAGACCCAGTACTTC
TRBV6-2/TRBV6-3	.	.	TRBJ1-2	CASSYQGLRGYTF	TGTGCCAGCAGTTACCAGGGCTTGCGGGGCTACACCTTC
TRBV30	TRBD1	.	TRBJ1-1	CAWSVTGGTEAFF	TGTGCCTGGAGCGTGACAGGGGGAACTGAAGCTTTCTTT
TRBV6-5	.	.	TRBJ1-2	CASSWGEDYGYTF	TGTGCCAGCAGTTGGGGGGAGGACTATGGCTACACCTTC